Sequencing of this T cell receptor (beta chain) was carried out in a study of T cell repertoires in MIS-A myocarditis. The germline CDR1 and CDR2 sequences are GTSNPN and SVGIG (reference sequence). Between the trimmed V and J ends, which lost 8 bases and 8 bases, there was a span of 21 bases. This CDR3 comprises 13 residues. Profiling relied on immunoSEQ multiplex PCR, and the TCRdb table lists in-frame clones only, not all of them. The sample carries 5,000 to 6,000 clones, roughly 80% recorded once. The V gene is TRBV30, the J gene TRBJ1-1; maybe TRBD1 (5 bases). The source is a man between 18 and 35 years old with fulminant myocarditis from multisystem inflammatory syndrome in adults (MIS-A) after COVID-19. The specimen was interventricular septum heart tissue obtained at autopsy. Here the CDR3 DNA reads TGTGCCGGACTCCTTTGGGGGATGGGGGAAGCTTTCTTT. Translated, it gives CAGLLWGMGEAFF.